The clone carrying this T cell receptor beta chain has a handful of counts. Its target is unknown. This sample is part of a study of early T cells in non-severe SARS-CoV-2 infection. Looking at the study overall: The authors sequenced bulk RNA from unsorted whole blood, leaving chains unpaired.

General observations from the study: In VDJdb matching, anti-spike CD8 responses were favored while private and CD4 specificities went missing.

Attached unique molecular identifiers marked individual cDNA molecules. TCRdb passed the 5' RACE reads through MiXCR, listing each CDR3 protein once. The sample has fewer than 65,000 distinct CDR3 sequences; around 8.6% are singletons. The sample was whole blood, taken at baseline. The origin of this receptor is an adult who was a healthcare worker with PCR-confirmed SARS-CoV-2 infection or an uninfected control (not recorded which).

This CDR3 is CSVEPGPPNEQFF. For the CDR3, the DNA is TGCAGCGTTGAGCCGGGACCACCGAATGAGCAGTTCTTC. This sequence joins TRBV29-1 and TRBJ2-1; D possibly uses TRBD1 or TRBD2 (5 bases each). The germline gives CDR1 SQVTM, CDR2 ANQGSEA. V lost 3 bases, J lost 7 bases, and 13 bases lay in between. The CDR3 spans 13 residues.